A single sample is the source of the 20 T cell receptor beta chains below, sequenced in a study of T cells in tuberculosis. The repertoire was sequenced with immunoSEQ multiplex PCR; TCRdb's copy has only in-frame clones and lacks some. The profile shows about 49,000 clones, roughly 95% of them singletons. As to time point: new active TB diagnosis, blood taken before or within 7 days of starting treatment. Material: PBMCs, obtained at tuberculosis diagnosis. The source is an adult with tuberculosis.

CDR3 region: CASSLAGRRGTEAFF. In DNA form, the CDR3 reads TGTGCCAGCAGCTTGGCGGGACGCAGGGGCACTGAAGCTTTCTTT. The rearrangement uses TRBV5-6 and TRBJ1-1; D may be TRBD1 (6 bases). V lost 0 bases and J 4 bases, leaving 13 bases between the germline ends. Looked up from germline, CDR1 is SGHDT and CDR2 is YYEEEE. CDR3 length equals 15 residues.

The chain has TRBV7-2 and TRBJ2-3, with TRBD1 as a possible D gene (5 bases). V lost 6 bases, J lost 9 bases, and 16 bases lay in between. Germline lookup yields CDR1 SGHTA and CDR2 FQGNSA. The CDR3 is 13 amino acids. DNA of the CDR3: TGTGCCAGCAGAAGCTCAGGGCCCCTCACGCAGTATTTT. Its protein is CASRSSGPLTQYF.

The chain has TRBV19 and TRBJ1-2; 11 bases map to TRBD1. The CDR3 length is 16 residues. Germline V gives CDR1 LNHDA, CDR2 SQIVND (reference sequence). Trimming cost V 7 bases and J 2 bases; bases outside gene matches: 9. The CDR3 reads CASTSTGTGGNYGYTF. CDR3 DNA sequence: TGTGCCAGTACCTCAACCGGGACAGGGGGGAACTATGGCTACACCTTC.

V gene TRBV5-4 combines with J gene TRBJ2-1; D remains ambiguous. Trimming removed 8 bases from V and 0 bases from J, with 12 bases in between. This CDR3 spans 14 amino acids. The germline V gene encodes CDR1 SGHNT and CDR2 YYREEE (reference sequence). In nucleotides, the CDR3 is TGTGCCAGTAACCCAGAAAGCTCCTACAATGAGCAGTTCTTC. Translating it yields CASNPESSYNEQFF. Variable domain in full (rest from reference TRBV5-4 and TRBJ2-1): ETGVTQSPTHLIKTRGQQVTLRCSSQSGHNTVSWYQQALGQGPQFIFQYYREEENGRGNFPPRFSGLQFPNYSSELNVNALELDDSALYLCASNPESSYNEQFFGPGTRLTVL.

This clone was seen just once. The DNA for the CDR3 is TGTGCCAGCAGCGCCCGAGGACAGGGGGCAGAGACCCAGTACTTC. Translation gives CASSARGQGAETQYF. V is TRBV7-6 and J is TRBJ2-5; 11 nucleotides agree with TRBD1. Germline V gene lookup returns CDR1 SGHVS and CDR2 FNYEAQ. The ends lost 5 bases at V and 4 bases at J; junction bases unmatched: 6. This CDR3 comprises 15 residues.

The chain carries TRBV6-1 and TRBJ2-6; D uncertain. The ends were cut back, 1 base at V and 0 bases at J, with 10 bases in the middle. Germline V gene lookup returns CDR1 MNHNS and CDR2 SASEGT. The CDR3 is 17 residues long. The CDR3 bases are TGTGCCAGCAGTGAAGGAGGAACCTCCTCTGGGGCCAACGTCCTGACTTTC. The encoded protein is CASSEGGTSSGANVLTF.

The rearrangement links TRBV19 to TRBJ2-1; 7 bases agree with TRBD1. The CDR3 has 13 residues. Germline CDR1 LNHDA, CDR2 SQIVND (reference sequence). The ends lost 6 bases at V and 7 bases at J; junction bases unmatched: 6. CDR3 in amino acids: CASSHWDRNEQFF. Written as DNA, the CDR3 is TGTGCCAGTAGCCATTGGGACAGAAATGAGCAGTTCTTC.

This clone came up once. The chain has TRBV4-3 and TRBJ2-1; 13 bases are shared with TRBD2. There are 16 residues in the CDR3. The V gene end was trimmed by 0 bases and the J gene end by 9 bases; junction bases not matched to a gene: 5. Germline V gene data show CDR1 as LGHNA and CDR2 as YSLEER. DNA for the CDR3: TGCGCCAGCAGCCAAGATGATACTAGCGGGAGGGGTGAGCAGTTCTTC. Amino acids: CASSQDDTSGRGEQFF.

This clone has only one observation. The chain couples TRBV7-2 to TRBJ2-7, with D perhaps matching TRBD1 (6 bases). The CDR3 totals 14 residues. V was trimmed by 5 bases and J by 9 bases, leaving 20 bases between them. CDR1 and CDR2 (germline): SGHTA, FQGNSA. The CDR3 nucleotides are TGTGCCAGCAGCCAGATGACCACACAGGGTGGGCAGTACTTC. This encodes CASSQMTTQGGQYF.

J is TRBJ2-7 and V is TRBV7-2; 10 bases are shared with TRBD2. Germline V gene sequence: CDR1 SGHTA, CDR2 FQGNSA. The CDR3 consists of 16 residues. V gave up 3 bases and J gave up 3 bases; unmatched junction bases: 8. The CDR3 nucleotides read TGTGCCAGCAGCTTTTCTCGGCTAGCGGGAGACTACGAGCAGTACTTC. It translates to CASSFSRLAGDYEQYF.

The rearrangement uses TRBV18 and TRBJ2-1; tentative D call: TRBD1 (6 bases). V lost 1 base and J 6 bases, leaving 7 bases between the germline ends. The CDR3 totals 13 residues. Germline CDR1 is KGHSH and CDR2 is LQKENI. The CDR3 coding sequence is TGTGCCAGCTCACCACAGGACAGCAATGAGCAGTTCTTC. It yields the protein CASSPQDSNEQFF.

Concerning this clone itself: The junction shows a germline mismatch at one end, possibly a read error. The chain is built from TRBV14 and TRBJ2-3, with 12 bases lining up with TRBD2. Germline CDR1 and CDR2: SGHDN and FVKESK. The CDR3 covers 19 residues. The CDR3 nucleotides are TGTGCCAGCAGTCAAGATAATCCGGGACTAGCGGGTCACACAGATACGCAGTATTTT. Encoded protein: CASSQDNPGLAGHTDTQYF.

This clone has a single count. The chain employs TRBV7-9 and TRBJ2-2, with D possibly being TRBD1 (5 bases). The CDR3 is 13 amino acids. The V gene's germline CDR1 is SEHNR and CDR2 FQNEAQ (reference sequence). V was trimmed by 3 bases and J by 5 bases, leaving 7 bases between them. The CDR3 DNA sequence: TGTGCCAGCAGCTTTAAGGGGACCGGGGAGCTGTTTTTT. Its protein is CASSFKGTGELFF.

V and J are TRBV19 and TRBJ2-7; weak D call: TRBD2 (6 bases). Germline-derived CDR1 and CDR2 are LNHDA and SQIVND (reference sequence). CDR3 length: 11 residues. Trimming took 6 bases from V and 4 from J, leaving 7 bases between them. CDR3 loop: CASRGGYEQYF. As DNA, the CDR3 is TGTGCCAGTAGGGGAGGTTACGAGCAGTACTTC.

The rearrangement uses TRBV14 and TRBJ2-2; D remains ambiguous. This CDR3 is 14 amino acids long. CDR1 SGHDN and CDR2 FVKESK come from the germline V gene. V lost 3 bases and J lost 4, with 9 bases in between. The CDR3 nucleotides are TGTGCCAGCAGCCATATCTGGCTCACCGGGGAGCTGTTTTTT. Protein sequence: CASSHIWLTGELFF.

This CDR3 reads CASSQGFVDTQYF. The CDR3 DNA follows: TGCGCCAGCTCACAGGGGTTCGTGGATACGCAGTATTTT. The V gene is TRBV4-1, the J gene TRBJ2-3; 7 bases match TRBD1. This CDR3 contains 13 residues. The trim removed 8 bases at V and 6 bases at J, leaving 8 bases unmatched. The V gene's germline CDR1 is MGHRA and CDR2 YSYEKL.

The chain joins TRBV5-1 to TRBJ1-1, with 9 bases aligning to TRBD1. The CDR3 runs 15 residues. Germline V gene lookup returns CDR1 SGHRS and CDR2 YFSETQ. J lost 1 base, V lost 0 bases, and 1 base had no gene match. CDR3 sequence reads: CASSLVQGANTEAFF. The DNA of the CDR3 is TGCGCCAGCAGCTTGGTACAGGGGGCGAACACTGAAGCTTTCTTT.

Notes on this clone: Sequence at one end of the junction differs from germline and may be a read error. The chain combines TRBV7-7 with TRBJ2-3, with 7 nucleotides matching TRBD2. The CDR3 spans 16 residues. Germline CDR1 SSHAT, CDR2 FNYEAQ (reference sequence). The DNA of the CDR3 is TGTGCTAGCAGCTCCTCACTAGCGAGCGGTGCAGATACGCAGTATTTT. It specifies CASSSSLASGADTQYF.

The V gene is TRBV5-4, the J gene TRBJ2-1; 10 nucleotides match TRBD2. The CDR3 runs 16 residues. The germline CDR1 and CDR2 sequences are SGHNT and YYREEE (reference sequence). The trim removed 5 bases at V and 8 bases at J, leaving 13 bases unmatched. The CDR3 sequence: CASSLSGPSGSYEQFF. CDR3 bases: TGTGCCAGCAGTTTATCGGGGCCTAGCGGGAGCTATGAGCAGTTCTTC.

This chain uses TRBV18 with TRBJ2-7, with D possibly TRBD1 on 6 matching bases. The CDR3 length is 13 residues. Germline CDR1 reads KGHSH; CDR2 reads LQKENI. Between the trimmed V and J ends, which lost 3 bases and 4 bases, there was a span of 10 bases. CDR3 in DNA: TGTGCCAGCTCACCTCTCAGGGGTTACGAGCAGTACTTC. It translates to CASSPLRGYEQYF. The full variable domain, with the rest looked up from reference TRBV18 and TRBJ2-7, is NAGVMQNPRHLVRRRGQEARLRCSPMKGHSHVYWYRQLPEEGLKFMVYLQKENIIDESGMPKERFSAEFPKEGPSILRIQQVVRGDSAAYFCASSPLRGYEQYFGPGTRLTVT.